The clone carrying this TCR beta chain is classed as medium-sized. What it binds is unknown. The DNA ends 3 residues before the CDR3 does, and the rest of the CDR3 is filled in from the germline J gene. This sample stems from a study of T cell clonality in common variable immunodeficiency. The study's findings and limits: In common variable immunodeficiency, TCR beta chains reportedly carried fewer deletions and N-nucleotide insertions.

The germline V gene has CDR1 LNHDA and CDR2 SQIVND (reference sequence). This CDR3 has 14 residues. V lost 8 bases and J 2 bases, leaving 13 bases between the germline ends. TCRdb keeps only in-frame clones here, not all; method: immunoSEQ multiplex PCR. The sample includes some 11,000 clones, none of them occurring once. This TCR was sampled from a human donor with common variable immunodeficiency. This sequence joins TRBV19 and TRBJ2-1; D possibly corresponds to TRBD2 (6 bases). Material: peripheral blood mononuclear cells. The DNA read from the CDR3 is TGTGCCAGTTCCCTAGCGCCTACCTACAATGAG. This translates into CASSLAPTYNE. The whole CDR3 protein is CASSLAPTYNEQFF.